The present T cell receptor beta chain was sequenced within a study of cytomegalovirus exposure and HLA in healthy donors. Study context: The same platform used for the 650 to 700 first-cohort repertoires was also used for the 90 to 150 validation repertoires, as a later analysis reported.

Trimming took 0 bases from V and 2 from J; bases not matched to a gene: 5. Germline loops: CDR1 SGHRS, CDR2 YFSETQ. There are 15 residues in the CDR3. Points on this clone: The antigen is not known.

Regarding the study as a whole: The authors enumerated around 150 TCR beta chains as linked to cytomegalovirus. It was found in a later analysis that first-cohort TCR clusters tended to co-occur in the 100 to 150 validation repertoires.

Clones were read by immunoSEQ multiplex PCR, and TCRdb kept only the in-frame ones, dropping some. The repertoire holds over 200,000 clones, 90% seen once, with about 0.36% in the top ten. The sequence was obtained from a woman aged 18-30 years in good health and CMV-seronegative. The chain couples TRBV5-1 to TRBJ2-7, with 7 bases lining up with TRBD2. The sequenced sample was PBMCs. This CDR3 is CASSLGRGLTYEQYF. The CDR3 DNA follows: TGCGCCAGCAGCTTGGGGCGGGGACTAACCTACGAGCAGTACTTC.